These 19 T cell receptor beta chains originate from one sample sequenced in a study of metastatic and nonmetastatic thyroid tumors. TCRdb re-clonotyped the PCR reads through MiXCR. In the table there are nearly 25,000 clones, roughly 24% of which are singletons. Nobody among the patients had been given any treatment before thyroid surgery. Specimen: blood. Every receptor here comes from a male donor with papillary thyroid cancer or a benign thyroid nodule (not recorded which). Some clones in this sample may be carry-over from other donors' samples.

The table lists this clone with many counts. A read error may be the cause here, since a much bigger clone is one base away. The J gene is TRBJ2-3, the V gene TRBV9, with D unclear. The CDR3 is 13 residues long. V was pared by 1 base and J by 4 bases, with 7 bases between. Germline V gene sequence: CDR1 SGDLS, CDR2 YYNGEE. CDR3 protein: CASSVSEADTQYF. The CDR3 region has the DNA TGTGCCAGCAGCGTAAGTGAGGCAGATACGCAGTATTTT. Drawing the rest from reference TRBV9 and TRBJ2-3, the complete variable domain is DSGVTQTPKHLITATGQRVTLRCSPRSGDLSVYWYQQSLDQGLQFLIQYYNGEERAKGNILERFSAQQFPDLHSELNLSSLELGDSALYFCASSVSEADTQYFGPGTRLTVL.

The chain joins TRBV9 to TRBJ1-6; tentative D call: TRBD1 (6 bases). The V gene lost 0 bases and the J gene lost 6 bases, with 10 bases spanning the gap. This CDR3 region has 15 residues. Germline V CDR1 and CDR2: SGDLS, YYNGEE. CDR3 nucleotide sequence: TGTGCCAGCAGCGTAGGGGACACCGGTAATTCACCCCTCCACTTT. It encodes CASSVGDTGNSPLHF. Drawing the rest from reference TRBV9 and TRBJ1-6, the complete variable domain is DSGVTQTPKHLITATGQRVTLRCSPRSGDLSVYWYQQSLDQGLQFLIQYYNGEERAKGNILERFSAQQFPDLHSELNLSSLELGDSALYFCASSVGDTGNSPLHFGNGTRLTVT.

This clone rates as medium-sized. The rearrangement links TRBV28 to TRBJ2-7; 7 bases are a match to TRBD1. The germline gives CDR1 MDHEN, CDR2 SYDVKM. V dropped 8 bases and J dropped 3; count of bases not matched to a gene: 10. The CDR3 is made up of 14 amino acids. Here the CDR3 reads CASHDRVPDYEQYF. The CDR3 DNA reads TGTGCCAGCCACGACAGGGTCCCTGACTACGAGCAGTACTTC.

This clone appeared many times. The chain is built from TRBV5-5 and TRBJ2-1, with D unresolved. This CDR3 region has 14 residues. Per germline, CDR1 SGHKS and CDR2 YYEKEE (reference sequence). With 3 bases removed from V and 5 bases from J, the gap between germline ends came to 12 bases. This chain's CDR3 is CASSSNRINNEQFF. The CDR3 DNA reads TGTGCCAGCAGCTCGAACAGAATTAACAATGAGCAGTTCTTC.

This clone has a count of ten or more. Just one base apart from a much larger clone, this may be a read error. The rearrangement links TRBV7-9 to TRBJ1-2; D not resolved. Germline CDR1 SEHNR, CDR2 FQNEAQ (reference sequence). The V gene lost 6 bases and the J gene lost 8 bases, with 10 bases spanning the gap. The CDR3 spans 11 residues. The CDR3 loop is CASSLFGGYTF. CDR3 sequence (DNA): TGTGCCAGCAGTCTTTTCGGAGGCTACACCTTC.

This clone was seen just once. The chain links TRBV5-1 to TRBJ1-1, with 8 bases that match TRBD1. After removal of 2 bases from V and 5 bases from J, the junction contained 11 bases not matched to a gene. The CDR3 contains 16 residues. Germline assignment: CDR1 SGHRS and CDR2 YFSETQ. The CDR3 nucleotides are TGCGCCAGCAGCTTCTTGTTAGGACAGGGAAGGACTGAAGCTTTCTTT. Protein sequence: CASSFLLGQGRTEAFF.

The gene calls are TRBV28 and TRBJ2-1; D unclear. CDR3 length: 14 residues. V was trimmed by 5 bases and J by 6 bases, leaving 14 bases between them. Germline assignment: CDR1 MDHEN and CDR2 SYDVKM. CDR3 loop: CASSQGIERNEQFF. The DNA for the CDR3 is TGTGCCAGCAGTCAAGGAATAGAGCGCAATGAGCAGTTCTTC.

This clone was counted ten times or more. This clone may be a read error of a much larger clone one base away. This sample includes further DNA sequences coding for the same CDR3. This chain links TRBV15 with TRBJ1-3; no clear D. The V gene's germline CDR1 is LNHNV and CDR2 YYDKDF (reference sequence). CDR3 length: 16 residues. CDR3 region: CATSTGEVSSGNTIYF. The CDR3, as DNA: TGTGCCACCAGCACCGGTGAGGTCAGCTCTGGAAACACCATATACTTT. Full variable domain (rest looked up from reference TRBV15 and TRBJ1-3): DAMVIQNPRYQVTQFGKPVTLSCSQTLNHNVMYWYQQKSSQAPKLLFHYYDKDFNNEADTPDNFQSRRPNTSFCFLDIRSPGLGDTAMYLCATSTGEVSSGNTIYFGEGSWLTVV.

The chain links TRBV20-1 to TRBJ1-5; no firm D call. Germline CDR1 is DFQATT and CDR2 is SNEGSKA (reference sequence). This CDR3 is built from 14 residues. Trimming left V 3 bases short and J 3 bases short, with 12 bases between. CDR3 residues: CSARAPGHNQPQHF. CDR3 DNA sequence: TGCAGTGCTAGGGCCCCAGGCCACAATCAGCCCCAGCATTTT.

This clone was recorded once. The junction departs from germline at one end; a sequencing error may be responsible. The genes are TRBV20-1 and TRBJ2-1; weak D call: TRBD2 (5 bases). Looked up from germline, CDR1 is DFQATT and CDR2 is SNEGSKA (reference sequence). The CDR3 is 15 amino acids. The CDR3 DNA follows: TGCAGTGCTAGAGGGCTAGAGGGAGTCAACAATGATCAGTTCTTC. Translation gives CSARGLEGVNNDQFF.

On this clone itself: This could be a read error, since a much larger clone is one nucleotide away. Other DNA sequences in this specimen translate into the identical CDR3. This sequence joins TRBV5-6 and TRBJ2-1; D call uncertain. The CDR3 extends over 13 amino acids. The V gene lost 4 bases and the J gene lost 6 bases, with 11 bases spanning the gap. Germline lookup yields CDR1 SGHDT and CDR2 YYEEEE. The CDR3 DNA sequence: TGTGCCAGCAGCCTGGGGTTCCCCAATGAGCAGTTCTTC. Its translation is CASSLGFPNEQFF.

This clone showed up many times. This chain connects TRBV9 to TRBJ1-6; possible D gene TRBD1, 5 bases. Germline V gene sequence: CDR1 SGDLS, CDR2 YYNGEE. The V gene lost 2 bases and the J gene lost 7 bases, with 10 bases spanning the gap. This CDR3 region has 14 residues. The CDR3 sequence is CASSVAGTNSPLHF. CDR3 coding DNA: TGTGCCAGCAGCGTCGCAGGGACGAATTCACCCCTCCACTTT.

The CDR3 here is CASSQSDSSYEQYV. The CDR3 DNA follows: TGTGCCAGCAGTCAAAGCGACAGCTCCTACGAGCAGTACGTC. The rearrangement joins TRBV28 to TRBJ2-7; perhaps TRBD1 as D (5 bases). The V end lost 5 bases, the J end lost 0 bases, and 11 bases lay between the germline ends. The CDR3 is 14 amino acids. Germline assignment: CDR1 MDHEN and CDR2 SYDVKM.

This clone was counted at least ten times. The chain links TRBV15 to TRBJ2-5; 11 bases align to TRBD2. In germline, CDR1 is LNHNV, CDR2 YYDKDF (reference sequence). The J segment lost 1 base and the V segment lost 5 bases, leaving 6 bases of the junction unmatched. The CDR3 has 16 amino acids. The CDR3 sequence is CATSFGLAGTQETQYF. For the CDR3, the DNA is TGTGCCACCAGCTTTGGACTAGCGGGCACCCAAGAGACCCAGTACTTC.

The chain recombines TRBV19 with TRBJ2-3; D might be TRBD2 (6 bases). Trimming shortened V by 4 bases and J by 2 bases, and 13 bases separated the two germline ends. The germline V gene encodes CDR1 LNHDA and CDR2 SQIVND (reference sequence). CDR3 length equals 15 residues. In DNA, the CDR3 is TGTGCCAGTAGTAGAACCGCGGGATTCACAGATACGCAGTATTTT. Its translation: CASSRTAGFTDTQYF.

This clone has only a few counts. This chain links TRBV19 with TRBJ1-3; D is unresolved. The CDR3 has 15 residues. Looked up from germline, CDR1 is LNHDA and CDR2 is SQIVND (reference sequence). Trimming left V 6 bases short and J 0 bases short, with 12 bases between. The CDR3 loop reads CASRGPDSSGNTIYF. The CDR3 DNA reads TGTGCCAGTAGAGGACCCGATTCCTCTGGAAACACCATATATTTT.

The chain links TRBV24-1 to TRBJ1-4; D unresolved. The germline V and J ends were trimmed by 5 bases and 8 bases, with 8 bases remaining between them. Looked up from germline, CDR1 is KGHDR and CDR2 is SFDVKD. CDR3 length: 12 amino acids. In DNA, the CDR3 is TGTGCCACCAGTGGTGATTCCGAAAAACTGTTTTTT. It translates to CATSGDSEKLFF.

This clone is labeled medium-sized. The V gene is TRBV19, the J gene TRBJ2-1; D uncertain. Germline V CDR1 and CDR2: LNHDA, SQIVND (reference sequence). The CDR3 consists of 15 residues. The germline V and J ends were trimmed by 7 bases and 0 bases, with 13 bases remaining between them. The CDR3 DNA sequence: TGTGCCAGTAACCCGACCTCCAGCTCCTACAATGAGCAGTTCTTC. This gives the protein CASNPTSSSYNEQFF.

The chain uses TRBV13 and TRBJ2-5; D may be TRBD1 (8 bases). Germline values: CDR1 PRHDT, CDR2 FYEKMQ (reference sequence). V gave up 5 bases and J gave up 4 bases, with 14 bases separating them. The CDR3 runs 14 residues. The CDR3 region has the DNA TGTGCCAGCAGCCTACAGGGGGGGGCAGAGACCCAGTACTTC. Residues: CASSLQGGAETQYF.